This is a list of T cell receptor beta chains from one sample in a study of blood T cell repertoires in COVID-19. Here immunoSEQ multiplex PCR was the method, and the copy in TCRdb shows in-frame clones only, minus some. The sample yields approximately 200,000 clones, 94% seen once. The sequencing input was peripheral blood. These receptors originate from a man aged 30 to 39 with COVID-19, enrolled during active disease. The CDR3 runs from the conserved cysteine through the conserved F or W. The order of the fields is J gene, V gene, D gene, clone size, CDR3 protein, CDR3 DNA. D genes are given only for firm matches. Rows give clone size only sometimes, using once, few, many, or a class for an expanded clone.

j_call: TRBJ1-1
v_call: TRBV11-1
d_call: -
clone_size: -
cdr3_aa: CASSFSENTEAFF
cdr3_nt: TGTGCCAGCAGCTTCAGTGAGAACACTGAAGCTTTCTTT

j_call: TRBJ2-1
v_call: TRBV7-6
d_call: -
clone_size: -
cdr3_aa: CASSLARAGWSSYNEQFF
cdr3_nt: TGTGCCAGCAGCTTAGCGCGGGCGGGTTGGTCCTCCTACAATGAGCAGTTCTTC

j_call: TRBJ2-2
v_call: TRBV4-1
d_call: -
clone_size: -
cdr3_aa: CASSPLANTGELFF
cdr3_nt: TGCGCCAGCAGCCCACTAGCGAACACCGGGGAGCTGTTTTTT

j_call: TRBJ2-7
v_call: TRBV9
d_call: -
clone_size: -
cdr3_aa: CASNPGAGNYEQYF
cdr3_nt: TGTGCCAGCAACCCAGGGGCAGGGAACTACGAGCAGTACTTC

j_call: TRBJ1-4
v_call: TRBV11-1
d_call: TRBD1
clone_size: -
cdr3_aa: CASSPDRDRGGEKLFF
cdr3_nt: TGTGCCAGCAGCCCGGACAGGGACAGGGGAGGTGAAAAACTGTTTTTT

j_call: TRBJ2-1
v_call: TRBV19
d_call: TRBD2
clone_size: -
cdr3_aa: CASSIEAGFNNEQFF
cdr3_nt: TGTGCCAGTAGTATTGAAGCGGGGTTTAACAATGAGCAGTTCTTC

j_call: TRBJ1-1
v_call: TRBV11-2
d_call: -
clone_size: -
cdr3_aa: CASSPGVGRVAEAFF
cdr3_nt: TGTGCCAGCAGCCCGGGAGTAGGGAGGGTGGCTGAAGCTTTCTTT

j_call: TRBJ1-2
v_call: TRBV28
d_call: TRBD1
clone_size: -
cdr3_aa: CASSCEQGGCRGYTF
cdr3_nt: TGTGCCAGCAGTTGCGAACAGGGGGGATGTAGAGGCTACACCTTC

j_call: TRBJ2-2
v_call: TRBV5-5
d_call: -
clone_size: -
cdr3_aa: CASSWDWNTGELFF
cdr3_nt: TGTGCCAGCAGCTGGGACTGGAACACCGGGGAGCTGTTTTTT

j_call: TRBJ2-7
v_call: TRBV5-4
d_call: -
clone_size: -
cdr3_aa: CASSLAFGREQYF
cdr3_nt: TGTGCCAGCAGCTTGGCGTTTGGGCGCGAGCAGTACTTC

j_call: TRBJ1-5
v_call: TRBV5-5
d_call: -
clone_size: -
cdr3_aa: CASSLASGFQPQHF
cdr3_nt: TGTGCCAGCAGCTTGGCCAGCGGTTTTCAGCCCCAGCATTTT

j_call: TRBJ1-2
v_call: TRBV6-1
d_call: -
clone_size: -
cdr3_aa: CASSEGYQGNYGYTF
cdr3_nt: TGTGCCAGCAGTGAAGGGTATCAGGGGAACTATGGCTACACCTTC

j_call: TRBJ1-3
v_call: TRBV9
d_call: TRBD1
clone_size: once
cdr3_aa: CASSVGQGVGNTIYF
cdr3_nt: TGTGCCAGCAGCGTAGGTCAGGGGGTTGGAAACACCATATATTTT